This TCR beta chain was observed in a study of OX40 agonist ivuxolimab in advanced cancers. The CDR3 sequence is 11 residues long. Looked up from germline, CDR1 is SNHLY and CDR2 is FYNNEI. Assay: immunoSEQ multiplex PCR; the TCRdb copy retains only in-frame clones and omits some. This table has 26,000 or so clones, roughly 84% appearing once. Material: CD4+ or CD8+ T cells sorted from blood, obtained in a trial of the OX40 agonist ivuxolimab. This receptor was obtained from an adult with an advanced solid tumor such as melanoma, head and neck, liver or kidney cancer. The chain couples TRBV2 to TRBJ2-5; D gene uncertain. With the DNA end fitting TRBJ2-7 better, the J assignment may be wrong. CDR3 loop: CASGPSYEQYF. CDR3 DNA: TGTGCCAGCGGGCCCTCTTACGAGCAGTACTTC.